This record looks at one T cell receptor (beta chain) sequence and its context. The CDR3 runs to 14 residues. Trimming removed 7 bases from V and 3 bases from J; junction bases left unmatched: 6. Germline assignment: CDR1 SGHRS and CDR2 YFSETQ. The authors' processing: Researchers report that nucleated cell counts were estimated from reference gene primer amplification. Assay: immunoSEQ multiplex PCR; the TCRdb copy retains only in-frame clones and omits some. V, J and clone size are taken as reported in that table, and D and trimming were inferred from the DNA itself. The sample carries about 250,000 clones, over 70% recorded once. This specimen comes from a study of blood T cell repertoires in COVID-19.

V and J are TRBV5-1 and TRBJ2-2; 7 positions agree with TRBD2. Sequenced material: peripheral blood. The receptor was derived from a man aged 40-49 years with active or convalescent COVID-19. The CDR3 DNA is TGCGCCAGCGCTTGGGGAGGGGACACCGGGGAGCTGTTTTTT. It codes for CASAWGGDTGELFF.